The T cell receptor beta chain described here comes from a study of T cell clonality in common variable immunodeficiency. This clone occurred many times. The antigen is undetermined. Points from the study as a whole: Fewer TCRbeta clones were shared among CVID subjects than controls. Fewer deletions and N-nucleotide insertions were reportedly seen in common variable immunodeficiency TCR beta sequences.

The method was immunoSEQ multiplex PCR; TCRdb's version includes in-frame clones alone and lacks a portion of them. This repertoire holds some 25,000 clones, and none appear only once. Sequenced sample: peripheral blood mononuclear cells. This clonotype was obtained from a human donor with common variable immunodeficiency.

The CDR3 sequence is CASSSPTSYEQFF. Incomplete CDR3 DNA: TGTGCCAGCAGCTCACCAACTAGTTATGAG. The chain employs TRBV11-2 and TRBJ2-1; D is possibly TRBD2 (5 bases). The read ends 3 residues shy of where the CDR3 ends; the end is completed using the germline J gene. V gave up 4 bases and J gave up 8 bases, with 12 bases separating them. Germline V CDR1 and CDR2: SGHAT, FQNNGV. CDR3 length: 13 amino acids.